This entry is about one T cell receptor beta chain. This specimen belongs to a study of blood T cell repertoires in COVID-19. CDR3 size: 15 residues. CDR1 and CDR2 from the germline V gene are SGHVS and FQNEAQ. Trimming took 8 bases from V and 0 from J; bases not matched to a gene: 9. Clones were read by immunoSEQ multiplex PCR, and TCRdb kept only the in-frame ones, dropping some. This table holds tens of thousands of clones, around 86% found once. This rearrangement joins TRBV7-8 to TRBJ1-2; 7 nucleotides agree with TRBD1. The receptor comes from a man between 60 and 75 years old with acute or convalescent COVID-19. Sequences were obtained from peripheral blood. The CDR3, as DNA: TGTGCCAGCGGGGCCGGGACAGCAACTAACTATGGCTACACCTTC. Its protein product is CASGAGTATNYGYTF.